The 26 T cell receptor beta chains below were found in one sample sequenced in a study of T cells after yellow fever vaccination. TCRdb re-called the 5' RACE reads with MiXCR, one entry per CDR3 protein. The top ten hold under 20% of the sample, which has about 340,000 distinct CDR3 sequences, 8.7% seen once. The sample in question was PBMCs, obtained on the day of the first yellow fever vaccination. These receptors originate from a young man who received the YFV17D yellow fever vaccine.

This clonotype was seen many times. The rearrangement joins TRBV7-6 to TRBJ1-2, with 8 bases lining up with TRBD1. The V segment lost 5 bases and the J segment 8 bases; nucleotides outside the gene matches: 7. The CDR3 has 13 residues. The germline V gene has CDR1 SGHVS and CDR2 FNYEAQ. CDR3 residues: CASSLPGGAGYTF. DNA of the CDR3: TGTGCCAGCAGCCTACCAGGGGGCGCCGGCTACACCTTC.

This clonotype was seen once. This chain uses TRBV29-1 with TRBJ1-1, with D possibly TRBD1 on 5 matching bases. The CDR3 is 15 amino acids. CDR1 is SQVTM and CDR2 is ANQGSEA in the germline V gene. V lost 5 bases to trimming and J lost 2 bases, with 18 bases between them. This CDR3 is CSVSGDFGSNTEAFF. Written as DNA, the CDR3 is TGCAGCGTTTCCGGGGACTTCGGAAGTAACACTGAAGCTTTCTTT.

Many counts were recorded for this clonotype. V gene TRBV20-1 combines with J gene TRBJ2-1; 11 bases fit TRBD2. The CDR3 has 15 residues. Per germline, CDR1 DFQATT and CDR2 SNEGSKA (reference sequence). Losses at the gene ends were 3 bases for V and 6 bases for J; bases not matched to a gene: 7. CDR3 bases: TGCAGTGCTAGGAGGGGACTAGCGGCCACCAATGAGCAGTTCTTC. Amino acid sequence: CSARRGLAATNEQFF.

This sequence joins TRBV20-1 and TRBJ2-6; 8 bases match TRBD1. CDR1 and CDR2 (germline): DFQATT, SNEGSKA (reference sequence). The CDR3 is made up of 16 amino acids. After removal of 5 bases from V and 2 bases from J, the junction contained 8 bases not matched to a gene. CDR3 DNA: TGCAGTGCTTACCAGGGGGCTCTCACTGGGGCCAACGTCCTGACTTTC. Translated, it gives CSAYQGALTGANVLTF.

This clonotype was seen ten or more times. The chain couples TRBV3-1 to TRBJ2-7; no firm D call. Germline V CDR1 and CDR2: LGHDT, YNNKEL (reference sequence). Trimming shortened V by 3 bases and J by 7 bases, and 22 bases separated the two germline ends. The length of the CDR3 is 16 residues. The CDR3 nucleotides are TGTGCCAGCAGCCAGCCCGCGAATGTCGCTGTCGAAGAGCAGTACTTC. This gives the protein CASSQPANVAVEEQYF.

This clonotype has just a few counts. The rearrangement uses TRBV5-1 and TRBJ2-5; TRBD2 agrees at 7 bases. Trimming took 5 bases from V and 5 from J; bases not matched to a gene: 15. The CDR3 is 16 residues long. Germline-derived CDR1 and CDR2 are SGHRS and YFSETQ. This CDR3 is CASSQRGGAHVETQYF. The CDR3 DNA reads TGCGCCAGCAGTCAAAGGGGAGGGGCGCATGTTGAGACCCAGTACTTC.

The chain recombines TRBV11-2 with TRBJ2-7; possible D gene TRBD1, 6 bases. In germline, CDR1 is SGHAT, CDR2 FQNNGV. Between the trimmed V and J ends, which lost 4 bases and 6 bases, there was a span of 10 bases. The CDR3 runs 12 residues. The CDR3 sequence: CASSSTGLEQYV. The DNA for the CDR3 is TGTGCCAGCAGCTCAACAGGGCTCGAGCAGTACGTC.

This clonotype was detected only a few times. The chain links TRBV12-3 or TRBV12-4 to TRBJ2-2, with no clear D. V lost 1 base and J lost 7, with 4 bases in between. This CDR3 region has 12 residues. DNA for the CDR3: TGTGCCAGCAGTTTAGTGGTCGGGGAGCTGTTTTTT. It encodes CASSLVVGELFF.

This clonotype showed up just a few times. The gene calls are TRBV4-3 and TRBJ2-2; D gene ambiguous. The V end was cut by 5 bases, the J end by 1 base, with 8 bases between. The germline CDR1 and CDR2 sequences are LGHNA and YSLEER. The length of the CDR3 is 14 residues. This CDR3 is CASSTYKNTGELFF. The CDR3 bases are TGCGCCAGCAGCACTTACAAGAACACCGGGGAGCTGTTTTTT.

The V and J genes are TRBV7-3 and TRBJ1-1; perhaps TRBD1 as D (6 bases). The CDR3 has 13 amino acids. V lost 11 bases, J lost 6 bases, and 19 bases lay in between. CDR1 is SGHTA, CDR2 FQGTGA, per germline. CDR3 in amino acids: CASVGGWMAEAFF. DNA for the CDR3: TGTGCCTCCGTAGGGGGATGGATGGCTGAAGCTTTCTTT.

This clonotype was counted a few times. The chain joins TRBV4-2 to TRBJ2-1; TRBD2 aligns across 12 bases. J lost 9 bases, V lost 0 bases, and 3 bases had no gene match. CDR3 length equals 15 residues. Germline-derived CDR1 and CDR2 are LGHNA and YNFKEQ. The CDR3 is CASSQDTGLAGEQFF. CDR3 sequence (DNA): TGTGCCAGCAGCCAAGATACGGGACTAGCGGGTGAGCAGTTCTTC.

This clonotype was observed a handful of times. This sequence joins TRBV6-2 or TRBV6-3 and TRBJ1-1, with D possibly being TRBD1 (6 bases). The CDR3 is 13 residues long. Germline CDR1 is MNHEY and CDR2 is SVGEGT. Trimming took 8 bases from V and 3 from J, leaving 13 bases between them. Here the CDR3 DNA reads TGTGCCAGCCTCGACAGGTACTACACTGAAGCTTTCTTT. Protein sequence: CASLDRYYTEAFF.

CDR3 sequence reads: CASRPVWGVETQYF. CDR3 DNA: TGTGCCAGCAGACCCGTATGGGGGGTTGAGACCCAGTACTTC. The genes are TRBV5-5 and TRBJ2-5; a weak D match, TRBD2 (6 bases). Germline V gene data show CDR1 as SGHKS and CDR2 as YYEKEE (reference sequence). CDR3 length: 14 amino acids. Deletions cut 5 bases from V and 5 bases from J, with 16 bases between.

The CDR3: CSVPLRGSTGYTF. The CDR3 DNA sequence: TGCAGCGTACCCCTTAGGGGGTCGACGGGCTACACCTTC. This chain connects TRBV29-1 to TRBJ1-2, with a possible D match to TRBD1 (6 bases). Between the trimmed V and J ends, which lost 6 bases and 8 bases, there was a span of 19 bases. Germline CDR1 and CDR2: SQVTM and ANQGSEA. The CDR3 is 13 residues long. Looking up the rest from reference TRBV29-1 and TRBJ1-2 gives the full variable domain: SAVISQKPSRDICQRGTSLTIQCQVDSQVTMMFWYRQQPGQSLTLIATANQGSEATYESGFVIDKFPISRPNLTFSTLTVSNMSPEDSSIYLCSVPLRGSTGYTFGSGTRLTVV.

This clonotype was seen at least ten times. The V call is TRBV11-2, the J call TRBJ1-4, with D possibly TRBD1 on 6 matching bases. With 5 bases removed from V and 8 bases from J, the gap between germline ends came to 15 bases. Germline V CDR1 and CDR2: SGHAT, FQNNGV. CDR3 length equals 14 residues. The CDR3 nucleotides are TGTGCCAGCAGCCTTGGACAGACCAGAGAAAAACTGTTTTTT. As protein: CASSLGQTREKLFF. The entire variable domain, with the rest obtained from reference TRBV11-2 and TRBJ1-4, is as follows: EAGVAQSPRYKIIEKRQSVAFWCNPISGHATLYWYQQILGQGPKLLIQFQNNGVVDDSQLPKDRFSAERLKGVDSTLKIQPAKLEDSAVYLCASSLGQTREKLFFGSGTQLSVL.

The sample holds many counts of this clonotype. CDR3 coding DNA: TGTGCCAGCACCAATCGACCGATCACTGAAGCTTTCTTT. Translation: CASTNRPITEAFF. The chain carries TRBV12-3 or TRBV12-4 and TRBJ1-1; no definite D call. CDR3 length: 13 residues. The V end lost 7 bases, the J end lost 4 bases, and 13 bases lay between the germline ends.

This chain links TRBV9 with TRBJ2-3; TRBD2 agrees at 13 bases. The germline CDR1 and CDR2 sequences are SGDLS and YYNGEE. V trimming: 4 bases; J trimming: 0 bases; junction bases outside the gene matches: 11. This CDR3 is 19 amino acids long. CDR3 in DNA: TGTGCCAGCAGCCTCCGGACTAGCGGGGGAGAACTTAGCACAGATACGCAGTATTTT. Amino acid sequence: CASSLRTSGGELSTDTQYF.

This clonotype was seen only a few times. This sequence joins TRBV7-2 and TRBJ1-4; 8 nucleotides align to TRBD1. With V trimmed by 5 bases and J by 7 bases, 6 bases remained unmatched. Germline-derived CDR1 and CDR2 are SGHTA and FQGNSA. This CDR3 has 14 residues. The CDR3: CASSATGVGEKLFF. CDR3 sequence (DNA): TGTGCCAGCAGCGCGACAGGGGTGGGTGAAAAACTGTTTTTT.

This chain connects TRBV28 to TRBJ2-5; D ambiguous. This CDR3 region has 15 residues. V was shortened by 2 bases and J by 5 bases, with 15 bases between the two germline ends. The V gene's germline CDR1 is MDHEN and CDR2 SYDVKM. The CDR3 is CASSLGVGRGETQYF. The CDR3 DNA reads TGTGCCAGCAGTTTAGGGGTCGGGCGTGGGGAGACCCAGTACTTC.

Ten or more counts support this clonotype. This chain links TRBV4-3 with TRBJ2-4, with 8 bases lining up with TRBD2. V lost 0 bases, J lost 10 bases, and 8 bases stayed unmatched. CDR3 length: 15 amino acids. CDR1 is LGHNA and CDR2 is YSLEER in the germline V gene. The DNA of the CDR3 is TGCGCCAGCAGCCAAGACATCCCCAGCGGGGGTATTCAGTACTTC. Protein product: CASSQDIPSGGIQYF.

The CDR3 sequence is CATSPHVTGELFF. The CDR3 DNA is TGTGCCACCAGTCCCCATGTCACCGGGGAGCTGTTTTTT. The rearrangement uses TRBV24-1 and TRBJ2-2, with D unclear. Trimming took off 6 bases at V and 4 bases at J, with 8 bases between the two ends. Germline V gene data show CDR1 as KGHDR and CDR2 as SFDVKD. The CDR3 extends over 13 amino acids.

This clonotype has a handful of counts. This chain joins TRBV7-9 and TRBJ2-1; D uncertain. In germline, CDR1 is SEHNR, CDR2 FQNEAQ (reference sequence). The CDR3 runs 15 residues. Trimming removed 2 bases at V and 7 bases at J, with 15 bases between. CDR3 DNA sequence: TGTGCCAGCAGCTTACGTGACGCGGAGTTAAATGAGCAGTTCTTC. It yields the protein CASSLRDAELNEQFF.

This clonotype was seen a few times. This sequence joins TRBV6-1 and TRBJ2-3, with D possibly being TRBD2 (5 bases). CDR1 MNHNS and CDR2 SASEGT come from the germline V gene. The CDR3 is 18 amino acids. The ends were cut back, 5 bases at V and 0 bases at J, with 21 bases in the middle. The CDR3 region is CASSQDFGLASSTDTQYF. Here the CDR3 DNA reads TGTGCCAGCAGTCAGGACTTCGGGTTGGCCTCTAGCACAGATACGCAGTATTTT.

This clonotype showed up just a few times. V and J are TRBV7-8 and TRBJ2-7, with D maybe TRBD2 (6 bases). Per the germline V gene, CDR1 is SGHVS and CDR2 is FQNEAQ. The germline V and J ends were trimmed by 4 bases and 0 bases, with 10 bases remaining between them. The CDR3 runs 14 residues. Here the CDR3 reads CASSYRGFSYEQYF. The CDR3 DNA reads as TGTGCCAGCAGCTACCGGGGGTTCTCCTACGAGCAGTACTTC.

The chain has TRBV3-1 and TRBJ1-4; D is unresolved. V lost 4 bases, J lost 0 bases, and 6 bases lay in between. Germline assignment: CDR1 LGHDT and CDR2 YNNKEL (reference sequence). This CDR3 is 14 amino acids long. CDR3 protein: CASSPFATNEKLFF. DNA for the CDR3: TGTGCCAGCAGCCCGTTTGCAACTAATGAAAAACTGTTTTTT.

This clonotype came up many times. V usage is TRBV4-1 and J usage is TRBJ2-1, with 12 bases matching TRBD1. The CDR3 totals 17 residues. Germline V gene lookup returns CDR1 MGHRA and CDR2 YSYEKL. V shed 3 bases and J 7 bases; nucleotides not matched to a gene: 10. This CDR3 is CASSQDPGQGARNEQFF. CDR3 sequence (DNA): TGCGCCAGCAGCCAGGATCCGGGACAGGGGGCAAGGAATGAGCAGTTCTTC.